The 18 T cell receptor beta chains listed next were all sequenced from one sample in a study of metastatic and nonmetastatic thyroid tumors. Every patient underwent thyroid surgery untreated. From the PCR reads, TCRdb re-called clones with MiXCR. The sample consists of roughly 40,000 clones, approximately 16% of them appearing once. The sequencing sample was made of tumor tissue. These receptors originate from a female donor with papillary thyroid cancer or a benign thyroid nodule (not recorded which). Some clones in this sample may be carry-over from other donors' samples.

This chain links TRBV20-1 with TRBJ2-1, with 7 bases aligning to TRBD2. This CDR3 is 16 amino acids long. Germline V CDR1 and CDR2: DFQATT, SNEGSKA (reference sequence). J lost 8 bases, V lost 1 base, and 14 bases had no gene match. The CDR3 DNA follows: TGCAGTGCTAGAGGGGGGGAGGGTCTACAATGGGATGAGCAGTTCTTC. Protein: CSARGGEGLQWDEQFF.

This clone was observed a handful of times. Since a much larger clone is just one base distant, this may be a read error. The sample holds other DNA sequences that translate to the same CDR3. This chain connects TRBV18 to TRBJ1-1, with a tentative D call TRBD1 (5 bases). The germline V gene encodes CDR1 KGHSH and CDR2 LQKENI. The CDR3 loop spans 15 amino acids. DNA for the CDR3: TGTGCCAGCTCACCACCGATCGGGGGAATTACTGAGGCTTTCTTT. Encoded protein: CASSPPIGGITEAFF.

There are many counts of this clone. This chain links TRBV20-1 with TRBJ1-6; D call uncertain. Trimming removed 0 bases from V and 7 bases from J, with 16 bases in between. Germline values: CDR1 DFQATT, CDR2 SNEGSKA (reference sequence). The CDR3 has 16 residues. The CDR3 protein is CSARDAGGVQNSPLHF. CDR3 bases: TGCAGTGCTAGAGATGCAGGTGGGGTTCAAAATTCACCCCTCCACTTT.

This clone was counted ten times or more. This rearrangement joins TRBV5-1 to TRBJ2-6, with D unclear. CDR1 is SGHRS and CDR2 is YFSETQ in the germline V gene. Trimming removed 6 bases at V and 2 bases at J, with 6 bases between. This CDR3 contains 13 residues. The CDR3 coding sequence is TGCGCCAGCAAGTCGGCTGGGGCCAACGTCCTGACTTTC. It codes for CASKSAGANVLTF. Looking up the rest from reference TRBV5-1 and TRBJ2-6 gives the full variable domain: KAGVTQTPRYLIKTRGQQVTLSCSPISGHRSVSWYQQTPGQGLQFLFEYFSETQRNKGNFPGRFSGRQFSNSRSEMNVSTLELGDSALYLCASKSAGANVLTFGAGSRLTVL.

Ten or more counts support this clone. Other nucleotide sequences from this sample produce the same CDR3. This chain links TRBV18 with TRBJ2-5, with 9 nucleotides matching TRBD2. V lost 3 bases and J lost 4; bases outside the gene matches: 9. This CDR3 comprises 16 residues. Germline assignment: CDR1 KGHSH and CDR2 LQKENI. Here the CDR3 DNA reads TGTGCCAGCTCACCGGCGGCGGGAGGGCAGGGAGAGACCCAGTACTTC. Amino acids: CASSPAAGGQGETQYF.

This clone was recorded many times. CDR3 nucleotide sequence: TGCGCCAGCAGCCAAGTAAATACAGCCCAAGCTTTCTTT. Translating gives CASSQVNTAQAFF. The J gene is TRBJ1-1, the V gene TRBV4-1; D is uncertain. Germline CDR1 reads MGHRA; CDR2 reads YSYEKL. The CDR3 has 13 residues. Trimming pared 1 base from V and 9 bases from J, leaving 12 bases between.

The table lists this clone with a few counts. The junction shows a germline mismatch at one end, possibly a read error. The J gene is TRBJ2-5, the V gene TRBV5-5, with TRBD1 identical over 12 bases. The CDR3 length is 15 residues. CDR1 and CDR2 from the germline V gene are SGHKS and YYEKEE (reference sequence). CDR3 loop: CAISLGQGAGGTQYF. The DNA for the CDR3 is TGTGCCATCAGCTTGGGACAGGGGGCAGGTGGGACCCAGTACTTC. The whole variable domain, remainder taken from reference TRBV5-5 and TRBJ2-5, is DAGVTQSPTHLIKTRGQQVTLRCSPISGHKSVSWYQQVLGQGPQFIFQYYEKEERGRGNFPDRFSARQFPNYSSELNVNALLLGDSALYLCAISLGQGAGGTQYFGPGTRLLVL.

The sample holds many counts of this clone. The CDR3 loop is CASSQGSWGRQPQHF. CDR3 DNA sequence: TGTGCCAGCAGCCAAGGTAGCTGGGGCCGTCAGCCCCAGCATTTT. The J gene is TRBJ1-5, the V gene TRBV3-1; a possible D gene is TRBD1 (5 bases). Germline V gives CDR1 LGHDT, CDR2 YNNKEL (reference sequence). Trimming removed 1 base from V and 6 bases from J, with 13 bases in between. The CDR3 is made up of 15 amino acids.

As to this clone: A much more abundant neighbour one base away suggests this may be a read error. This chain links TRBV5-1 with TRBJ2-5; TRBD2 aligns across 9 bases. V shed 0 bases and J 5 bases; nucleotides not matched to a gene: 8. From germline, CDR1 is SGHRS and CDR2 YFSETQ. This CDR3 region has 16 residues. The CDR3 spells CASSLGASGMSETQYF. CDR3 coding DNA: TGCGCCAGCAGCTTGGGGGCTAGCGGGATGAGTGAGACCCAGTACTTC. Full variable domain (remainder filled in from reference TRBV5-1 and TRBJ2-5): KAGVTQTPRYLIKTRGQQVTLSCSPISGHRSVSWYQQTPGQGLQFLFEYFSETQRNKGNFPGRFSGRQFSNSRSEMNVSTLELGDSALYLCASSLGASGMSETQYFGPGTRLLVL.

This clone has a count of ten or more. V usage is TRBV5-6 and J usage is TRBJ2-5; 9 positions match TRBD1. CDR3 length: 17 amino acids. Germline CDR1 and CDR2: SGHDT and YYEEEE. V lost 5 bases to trimming and J lost 4 bases; unmatched junction nucleotides: 15. CDR3 residues: CASRITRGTGPGETQYF. The CDR3, as DNA: TGTGCCAGCAGAATTACACGAGGGACAGGGCCGGGAGAGACCCAGTACTTC.

This clone ranks as medium-sized. J is TRBJ1-2 and V is TRBV10-2; a possible D gene is TRBD1 (5 bases). The CDR3 totals 13 residues. V lost 6 bases to trimming and J lost 5 bases, with 13 bases between them. Per the germline V gene, CDR1 is WSHSY and CDR2 is SAAADI. The CDR3: CASSETASYGYTF. CDR3 DNA: TGCGCCAGCAGCGAGACAGCCTCATATGGCTACACCTTC.

The genes are TRBV11-2 and TRBJ1-5, with a possible D match to TRBD1 (6 bases). With 7 bases removed from V and 5 bases from J, the gap between germline ends came to 18 bases. From germline, CDR1 is SGHAT and CDR2 FQNNGV. The CDR3 is made up of 15 amino acids. This chain's CDR3 is CASIFRRGYDQPQHF. The CDR3 DNA is TGTGCCAGCATCTTTCGGAGGGGGTACGATCAGCCCCAGCATTTT.

Points on this clone: A much larger clone lies one base from this, so it may be a read error. The chain uses TRBV20-1 and TRBJ1-1; D not certain. The CDR3 is 12 amino acids. CDR1 is DFQATT and CDR2 is SNEGSKA in the germline V gene (reference sequence). The V gene lost 3 bases and the J gene lost 0 bases, with 5 bases spanning the gap. CDR3 DNA sequence: TGCAGTGCTAGGATTCTGAACACTGAAGCTTTCTTT. Protein product: CSARILNTEAFF.

This rearrangement joins TRBV2 to TRBJ2-7; D not resolved. Germline V gives CDR1 SNHLY, CDR2 FYNNEI. CDR3 length: 14 amino acids. The V gene lost 6 bases and the J gene lost 0 bases, with 12 bases spanning the gap. Here the CDR3 reads CASSLTEHSYEQYF. DNA of the CDR3: TGTGCCAGCAGCTTAACAGAGCACTCCTACGAGCAGTACTTC.

On this clone: A much larger clone differs from this one at a single base, so this may be a read error. The chain links TRBV20-1 to TRBJ2-1; 7 bases are a match to TRBD1. Germline V gene data show CDR1 as DFQATT and CDR2 as SNEGSKA (reference sequence). The CDR3 length is 14 residues. CDR3 in DNA: TGCAGTGCTACCACGGACAGGAACTACAATGGGCAGTTCTTC. Translation gives CSATTDRNYNGQFF.

This clone was picked up many times. A single base separates this from a much larger clone, so it may be a read error. V gene TRBV19 combines with J gene TRBJ1-5; 7 nucleotides agree with TRBD1. V was clipped by 7 bases and J by 0 bases; unmatched bases: 6. The V gene's germline CDR1 is LNHDA and CDR2 SQIVND (reference sequence). This CDR3 region has 15 residues. The CDR3 is CASIRDSFSNQPQHF. The CDR3 DNA reads as TGTGCCAGTATCCGGGACAGCTTTAGCAATCAGCCCCAGCATTTT.

This clone was counted between two and nine times. An end of the junction differs from the germline gene, which may be a read error. The V call is TRBV12-3 or TRBV12-4, the J call TRBJ2-7; 9 bases are shared with TRBD1. The CDR3 length is 15 residues. This chain's CDR3 is CASILSPRQGGEQYF. The CDR3 DNA reads TGTGCCAGCATTTTATCGCCCCGACAGGGGGGCGAGCAGTACTTC.

There are many counts of this clone. V and J are TRBV12-3 or TRBV12-4 and TRBJ2-3; D remains ambiguous. Trimming shortened V by 3 bases and J by 5 bases, and 12 bases separated the two germline ends. The CDR3 sequence is 14 residues long. Here the CDR3 reads CASSFLGLGDTQYF. Written as DNA, the CDR3 is TGTGCCAGCAGTTTCCTAGGGCTGGGAGATACGCAGTATTTT.